The 9 T cell receptor beta chains given below trace back to one sample, sequenced in a study of regulatory T cells in long-lasting Graves disease. Construction of the TCR beta libraries employed iRepertoire HTBI primers in conjunction with Arm-PCR of CDR3 regions. TCRdb processed the multiplex PCR reads anew with MiXCR; each CDR3 protein has one entry. The sample records more than 300,000 distinct CDR3 sequences, approximately 25% being singletons. Documented time point: persistent/refractory GD, antithyroid drugs over 5 years with positive TRAb. Construction of the TCR library relied on RNA isolated from PBMCs. The material was peripheral blood mononuclear cells (PBMCs), obtained when the disease was refractory, from a patient treated with antithyroid drugs. The receptor source for this set is a woman between 40 and 55 years old with Graves disease.

This clonotype was recorded many times. This chain joins TRBV27 and TRBJ2-7; D is undetermined. The length of the CDR3 is 13 residues. The germline V gene has CDR1 MNHEY and CDR2 SMNVEV (reference sequence). The V end was cut by 6 bases, the J end by 2 bases, with 11 bases between. CDR3 coding DNA: TGTGCCAGCAGCTTAACCGGAGCCTACGAGCAGTACTTC. Its translation is CASSLTGAYEQYF.

The chain has TRBV10-3 and TRBJ2-2, with D possibly TRBD2 on 6 matching bases. Germline V gene data show CDR1 as ENHRY and CDR2 as SYGVKD. CDR3 length: 15 residues. V was shortened by 4 bases and J by 8 bases, with 17 bases between the two germline ends. The CDR3 reads CAISVERAGTGELFF. CDR3 DNA sequence: TGTGCCATCAGTGTCGAGCGGGCAGGTACTGGGGAGCTGTTTTTT.

This clonotype was detected a few times. The CDR3: CASSLGGLDTGELFF. The CDR3, as DNA: TGTGCCAGCAGCTTAGGAGGGCTAGACACCGGGGAGCTGTTTTTT. The J gene is TRBJ2-2, the V gene TRBV7-2; tentative D call: TRBD2 (5 bases). The CDR3 length is 15 residues. V was cut by 1 base and J by 3 bases, with 9 bases left in between. The germline V gene has CDR1 SGHTA and CDR2 FQGNSA.

The J gene is TRBJ1-1, the V gene TRBV20-1, with D possibly TRBD1 on 5 matching bases. V gave up 1 base and J gave up 2 bases, with 26 bases separating them. Germline V lookup: CDR1 DFQATT, CDR2 SNEGSKA (reference sequence). This CDR3 contains 19 residues. Here the CDR3 DNA reads TGCAGTGCTAGAGCCTTCAGGATCGGATGGGGGGATTCTAACACTGAAGCTTTCTTT. This codes for CSARAFRIGWGDSNTEAFF.

V usage is TRBV15 and J usage is TRBJ2-6; TRBD1 might be the D (5 bases). The CDR3 has 19 residues. The germline V and J ends were trimmed by 0 bases and 2 bases, with 17 bases remaining between them. CDR1 is LNHNV, CDR2 YYDKDF, per germline (reference sequence). The CDR3 DNA sequence: TGTGCCACCAGCAGAGATTTGAAAGAACAGGAACCTGGGGCCAACGTCCTGACTTTC. It codes for CATSRDLKEQEPGANVLTF.

The sample holds one count of this clonotype. V usage is TRBV5-1 and J usage is TRBJ2-2; D perhaps matches TRBD1 (6 bases). Looked up from germline, CDR1 is SGHRS and CDR2 is YFSETQ. V lost 4 bases to trimming and J lost 4 bases, with 14 bases between them. The CDR3 extends over 15 amino acids. CDR3 DNA: TGCGCCAGCAGCAGATTTGACAGGTCCACCGGGGAGCTGTTTTTT. Amino acid sequence: CASSRFDRSTGELFF.

This clonotype was observed at least ten times. The CDR3 here is CASSYGGAQETQYF. The CDR3 DNA sequence: TGTGCCAGCAGTTACGGAGGGGCCCAGGAGACCCAGTACTTC. The chain is built from TRBV6-5 and TRBJ2-5; a weak D match, TRBD2 (6 bases). The CDR3 totals 14 residues. Trimming left V 2 bases short and J 5 bases short, with 12 bases between. From germline, CDR1 is MNHEY and CDR2 SVGAGI.

The chain couples TRBV5-6 to TRBJ2-4; D unclear. This CDR3 has 14 amino acids. V was trimmed by 2 bases and J by 2 bases, leaving 8 bases between them. Germline V gene data show CDR1 as SGHDT and CDR2 as YYEEEE. The CDR3: CASSFFGTKNIQYF. CDR3 DNA: TGTGCCAGCAGCTTTTTTGGCACCAAAAACATTCAGTACTTC.

Ten or more counts support this clonotype. CDR3 DNA sequence: TGCAGTGCTATTCGGGTAGCGGGAGTCAACATTCAGTACTTC. This translates into CSAIRVAGVNIQYF. V gene TRBV20-1 combines with J gene TRBJ2-4, with 9 bases lining up with TRBD2. The germline V gene encodes CDR1 DFQATT and CDR2 SNEGSKA (reference sequence). The CDR3 contains 14 residues. Germline trimming cut 4 bases from V and 7 bases from J; bases unmatched to any gene: 8.